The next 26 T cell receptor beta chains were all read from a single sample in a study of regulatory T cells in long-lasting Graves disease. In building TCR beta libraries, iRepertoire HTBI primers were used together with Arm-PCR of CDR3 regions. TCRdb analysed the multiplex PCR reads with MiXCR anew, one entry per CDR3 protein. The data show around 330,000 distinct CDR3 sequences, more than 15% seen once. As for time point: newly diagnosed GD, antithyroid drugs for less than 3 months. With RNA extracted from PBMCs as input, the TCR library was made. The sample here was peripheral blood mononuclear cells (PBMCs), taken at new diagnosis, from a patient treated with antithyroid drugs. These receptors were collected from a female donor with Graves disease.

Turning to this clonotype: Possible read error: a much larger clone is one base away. The CDR3 DNA reads TGCAGTGCTAGAGATGGCCAGGGGATTTACGAGCAGTTCTTC. Amino acid sequence: CSARDGQGIYEQFF. The chain combines TRBV20-1 with TRBJ2-1; weak D call: TRBD1 (6 bases). This CDR3 comprises 14 residues. The V gene lost 0 bases and the J gene lost 10 bases, with 16 bases spanning the gap. Germline V lookup: CDR1 DFQATT, CDR2 SNEGSKA (reference sequence).

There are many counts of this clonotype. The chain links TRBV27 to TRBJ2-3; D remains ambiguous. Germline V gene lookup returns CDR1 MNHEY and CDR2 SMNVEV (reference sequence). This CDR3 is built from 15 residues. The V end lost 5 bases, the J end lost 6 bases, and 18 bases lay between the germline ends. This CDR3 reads CASSPLEDDGDTQYF. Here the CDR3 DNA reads TGTGCCAGCAGTCCCCTAGAGGACGACGGGGATACGCAGTATTTT.

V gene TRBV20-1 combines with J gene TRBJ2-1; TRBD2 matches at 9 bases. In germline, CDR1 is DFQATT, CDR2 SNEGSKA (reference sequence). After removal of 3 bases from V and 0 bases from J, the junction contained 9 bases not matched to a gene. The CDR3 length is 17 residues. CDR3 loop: CSASFAGGPHSYNEQFF. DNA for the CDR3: TGCAGTGCTAGTTTCGCGGGAGGGCCCCACTCCTACAATGAGCAGTTCTTC.

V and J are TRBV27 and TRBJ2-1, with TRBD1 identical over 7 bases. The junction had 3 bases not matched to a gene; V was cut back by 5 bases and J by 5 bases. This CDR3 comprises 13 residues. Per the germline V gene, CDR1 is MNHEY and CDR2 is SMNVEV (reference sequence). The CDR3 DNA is TGTGCCAGCAGTATCGGACAGGACAATGAGCAGTTCTTC. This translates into CASSIGQDNEQFF.

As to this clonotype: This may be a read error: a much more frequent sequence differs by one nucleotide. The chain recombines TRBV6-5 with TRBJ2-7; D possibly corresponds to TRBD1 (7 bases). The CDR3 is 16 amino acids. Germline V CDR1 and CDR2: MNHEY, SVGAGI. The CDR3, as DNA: TGTGCCTGCAGTTACGGACAGGAGGGAAAGGGGTACGAGCAGTACTTC. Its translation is CACSYGQEGKGYEQYF.

CDR3 sequence: CASSVDDSGELFF. DNA of the CDR3: TGTGCCAGCAGCGTAGACGATAGCGGGGAGCTGTTTTTT. The J gene is TRBJ2-2, the V gene TRBV9, with D unclear. Germline V gives CDR1 SGDLS, CDR2 YYNGEE. This CDR3 comprises 13 residues. V was shortened by 0 bases and J by 7 bases, with 7 bases between the two germline ends.

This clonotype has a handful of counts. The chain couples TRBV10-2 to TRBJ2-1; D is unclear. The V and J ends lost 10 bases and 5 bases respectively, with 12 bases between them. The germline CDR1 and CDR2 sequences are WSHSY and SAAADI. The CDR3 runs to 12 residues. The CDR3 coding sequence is TGCGCCACTTCGACCTTGAACAATGAGCAGTTCTTC. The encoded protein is CATSTLNNEQFF.

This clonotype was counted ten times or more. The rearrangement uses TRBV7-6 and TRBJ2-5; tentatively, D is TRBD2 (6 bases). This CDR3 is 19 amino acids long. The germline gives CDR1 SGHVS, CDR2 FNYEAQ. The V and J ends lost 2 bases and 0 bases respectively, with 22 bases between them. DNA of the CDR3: TGTGCCAGCAGCTTATCCCAGAGGCCCCGGGAGAAACACCAAGAGACCCAGTACTTC. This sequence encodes CASSLSQRPREKHQETQYF. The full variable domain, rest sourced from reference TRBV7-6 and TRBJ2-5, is GAGVSQSPRYKVTKRGQDVALRCDPISGHVSLYWYRQALGQGPEFLTYFNYEAQQDKSGLPNDRFSAERPEGSISTLTIQRTEQRDSAMYRCASSLSQRPREKHQETQYFGPGTRLLVL.

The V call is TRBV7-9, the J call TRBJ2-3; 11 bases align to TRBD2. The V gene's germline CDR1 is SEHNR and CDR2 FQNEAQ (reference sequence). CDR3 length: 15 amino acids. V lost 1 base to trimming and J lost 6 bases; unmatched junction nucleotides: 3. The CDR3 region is CASSLGTSGRDTQYF. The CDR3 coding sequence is TGTGCCAGCAGCTTAGGGACTAGCGGGCGGGATACGCAGTATTTT. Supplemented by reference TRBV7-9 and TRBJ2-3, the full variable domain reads DTGVSQNPRHKITKRGQNVTFRCDPISEHNRLYWYRQTLGQGPEFLTYFQNEAQLEKSRLLSDRFSAERPKGSFSTLEIQRTEQGDSAMYLCASSLGTSGRDTQYFGPGTRLTVL.

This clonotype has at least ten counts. The CDR3, as DNA: TGCAGCGTTGATGGGCTAGCGGGAGCTTCGGGGGAGACCCAGTACTTC. It is translated as CSVDGLAGASGETQYF. The chain carries TRBV29-1 and TRBJ2-5; 10 nucleotides align to TRBD2. Germline-derived CDR1 and CDR2 are SQVTM and ANQGSEA. Losses at the gene ends were 3 bases for V and 5 bases for J; bases not matched to a gene: 12. The CDR3 has 16 residues.

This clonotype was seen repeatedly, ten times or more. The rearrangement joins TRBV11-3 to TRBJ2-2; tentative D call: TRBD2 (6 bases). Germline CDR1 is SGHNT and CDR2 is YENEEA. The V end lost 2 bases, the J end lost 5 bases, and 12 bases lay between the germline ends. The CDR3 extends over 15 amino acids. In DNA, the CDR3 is TGTGCCAGCAGCTTAAACGGCGGGGATACCGGGGAGCTGTTTTTT. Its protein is CASSLNGGDTGELFF.

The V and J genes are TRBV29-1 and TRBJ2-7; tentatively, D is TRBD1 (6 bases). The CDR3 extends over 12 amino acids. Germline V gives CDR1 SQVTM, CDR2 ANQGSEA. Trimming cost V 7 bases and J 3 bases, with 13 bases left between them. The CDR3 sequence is CSAVRTDYEQYF. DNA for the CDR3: TGCAGCGCCGTCAGGACAGACTACGAGCAGTACTTC.

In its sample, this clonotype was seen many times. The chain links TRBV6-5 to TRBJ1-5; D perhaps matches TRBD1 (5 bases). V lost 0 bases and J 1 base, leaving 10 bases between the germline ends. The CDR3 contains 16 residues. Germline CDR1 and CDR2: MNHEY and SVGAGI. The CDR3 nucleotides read TGTGCCAGCAGTTACTCCCCAGGGATGAGCAATCAGCCCCAGCATTTT. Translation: CASSYSPGMSNQPQHF.

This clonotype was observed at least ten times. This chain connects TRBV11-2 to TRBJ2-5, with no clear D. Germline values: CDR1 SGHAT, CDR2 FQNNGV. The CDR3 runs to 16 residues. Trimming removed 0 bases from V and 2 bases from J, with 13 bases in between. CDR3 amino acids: CASSLESGNRQETQYF. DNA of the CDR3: TGTGCCAGCAGCTTAGAGTCAGGCAACAGACAAGAGACCCAGTACTTC.

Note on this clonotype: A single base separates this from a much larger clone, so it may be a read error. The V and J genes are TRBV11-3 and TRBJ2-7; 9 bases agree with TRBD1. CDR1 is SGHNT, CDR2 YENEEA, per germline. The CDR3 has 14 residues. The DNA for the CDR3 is TGTGCCAGCAGCTTAGTGGGCTGGGACAGGGAGCGGTACTTC. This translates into CASSLVGWDRERYF.

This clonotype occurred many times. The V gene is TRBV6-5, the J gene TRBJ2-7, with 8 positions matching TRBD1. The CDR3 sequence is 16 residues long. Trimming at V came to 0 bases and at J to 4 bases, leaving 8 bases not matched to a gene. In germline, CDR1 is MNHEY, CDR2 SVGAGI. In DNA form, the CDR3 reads TGTGCCAGCAGTTACTCGACGACAGGGGAAAATTACGAGCAGTACTTC. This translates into CASSYSTTGENYEQYF.

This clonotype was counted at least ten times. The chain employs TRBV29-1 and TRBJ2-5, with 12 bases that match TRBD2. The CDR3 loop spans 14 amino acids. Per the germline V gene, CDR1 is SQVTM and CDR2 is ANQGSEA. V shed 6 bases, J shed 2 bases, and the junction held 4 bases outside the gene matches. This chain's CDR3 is CSVPLAGGQETQYF. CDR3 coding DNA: TGCAGCGTGCCCCTAGCGGGAGGGCAAGAGACCCAGTACTTC.

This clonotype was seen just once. CDR3 sequence: CASSRIRSGRQDEQFF. The CDR3 nucleotides read TGTGCCAGCAGCCGAATCCGTAGCGGGAGGCAGGATGAGCAGTTCTTC. The V and J genes are TRBV11-2 and TRBJ2-1, with TRBD2 matching over 10 bases. CDR3 length: 16 residues. V was pared by 5 bases and J by 8 bases, with 12 bases of the junction left unmatched. Germline lookup yields CDR1 SGHAT and CDR2 FQNNGV.

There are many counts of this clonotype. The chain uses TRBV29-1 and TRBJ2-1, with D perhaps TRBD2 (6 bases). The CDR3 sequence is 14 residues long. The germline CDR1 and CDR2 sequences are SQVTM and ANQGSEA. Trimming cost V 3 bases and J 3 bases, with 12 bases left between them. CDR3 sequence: CSVEVEGYYNEQFF. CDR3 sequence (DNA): TGCAGCGTTGAGGTGGAGGGTTACTACAATGAGCAGTTCTTC.

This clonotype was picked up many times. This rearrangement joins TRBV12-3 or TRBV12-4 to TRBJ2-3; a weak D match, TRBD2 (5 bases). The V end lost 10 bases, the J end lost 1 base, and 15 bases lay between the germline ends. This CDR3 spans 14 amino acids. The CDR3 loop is CATQREYGTDTQYF. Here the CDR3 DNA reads TGTGCCACCCAGAGGGAGTATGGCACAGATACGCAGTATTTT.

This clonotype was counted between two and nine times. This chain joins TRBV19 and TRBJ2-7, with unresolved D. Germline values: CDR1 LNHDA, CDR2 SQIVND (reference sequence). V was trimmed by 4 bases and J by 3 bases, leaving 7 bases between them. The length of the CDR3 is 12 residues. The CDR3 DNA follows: TGTGCCAGTAGTAGTCGACTCTACGAGCAGTACTTC. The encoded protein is CASSSRLYEQYF. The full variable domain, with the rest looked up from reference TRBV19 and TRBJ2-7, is DGGITQSPKYLFRKEGQNVTLSCEQNLNHDAMYWYRQDPGQGLRLIYYSQIVNDFQKGDIAEGYSVSREKKESFPLTVTSAQKNPTAFYLCASSSRLYEQYFGPGTRLTVT.

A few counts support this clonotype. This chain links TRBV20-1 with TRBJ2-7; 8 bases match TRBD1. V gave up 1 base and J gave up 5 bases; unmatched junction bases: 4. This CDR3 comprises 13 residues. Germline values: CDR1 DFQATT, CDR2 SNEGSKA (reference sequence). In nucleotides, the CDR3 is TGCAGTGCTAGAGCCCTGGACAGGGACGAGCAGTACTTC. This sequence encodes CSARALDRDEQYF.

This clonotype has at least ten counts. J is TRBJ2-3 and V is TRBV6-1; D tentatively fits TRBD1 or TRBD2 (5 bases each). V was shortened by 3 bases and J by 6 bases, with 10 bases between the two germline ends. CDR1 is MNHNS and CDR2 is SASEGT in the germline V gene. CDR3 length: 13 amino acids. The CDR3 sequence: CASSDAGADTQYF. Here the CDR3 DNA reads TGTGCCAGCAGTGATGCCGGGGCGGATACGCAGTATTTT.

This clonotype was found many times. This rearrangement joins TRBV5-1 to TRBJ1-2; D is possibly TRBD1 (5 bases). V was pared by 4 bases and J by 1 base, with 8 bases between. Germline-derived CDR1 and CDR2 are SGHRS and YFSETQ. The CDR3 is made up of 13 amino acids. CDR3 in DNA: TGCGCCAGCAGCACGGGGGATAACTATGGCTACACCTTC. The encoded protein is CASSTGDNYGYTF.

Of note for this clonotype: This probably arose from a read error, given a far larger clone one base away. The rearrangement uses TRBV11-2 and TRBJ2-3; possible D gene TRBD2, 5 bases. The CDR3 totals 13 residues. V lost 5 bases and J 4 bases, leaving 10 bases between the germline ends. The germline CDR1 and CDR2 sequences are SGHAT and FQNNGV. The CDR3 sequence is CASSGLTADTQYF. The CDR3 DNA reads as TGTGCCAGCAGCGGACTGACTGCAGATACGCAGTATTTT.

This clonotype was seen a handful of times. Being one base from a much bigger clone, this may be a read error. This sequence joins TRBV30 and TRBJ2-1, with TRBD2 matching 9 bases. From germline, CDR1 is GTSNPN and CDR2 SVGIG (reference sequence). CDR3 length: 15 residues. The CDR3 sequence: CARSLGSGSNNEQFF. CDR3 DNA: TGTGCCCGGAGTTTGGGTAGCGGGAGCAACAATGAGCAGTTCTTC.